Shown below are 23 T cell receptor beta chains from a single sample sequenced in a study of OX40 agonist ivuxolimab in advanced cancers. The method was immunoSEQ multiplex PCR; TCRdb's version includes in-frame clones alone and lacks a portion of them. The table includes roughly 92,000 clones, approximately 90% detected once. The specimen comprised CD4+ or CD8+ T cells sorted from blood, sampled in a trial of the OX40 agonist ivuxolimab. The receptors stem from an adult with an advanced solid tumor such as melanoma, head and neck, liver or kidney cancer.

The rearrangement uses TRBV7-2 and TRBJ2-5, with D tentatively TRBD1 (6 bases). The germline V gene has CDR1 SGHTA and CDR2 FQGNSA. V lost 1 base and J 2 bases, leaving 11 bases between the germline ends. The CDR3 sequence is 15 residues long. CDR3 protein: CASSLVGQTQETQYF. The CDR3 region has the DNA TGTGCCAGCAGCTTAGTAGGACAGACACAAGAGACCCAGTACTTC.

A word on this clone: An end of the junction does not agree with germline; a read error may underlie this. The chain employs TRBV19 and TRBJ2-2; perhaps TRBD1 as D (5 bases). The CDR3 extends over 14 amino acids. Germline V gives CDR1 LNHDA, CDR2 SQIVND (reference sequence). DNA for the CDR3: TGTGCCAGTAATATACAGGTTGGGACCGGGGAGCTGTTTTTT. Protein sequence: CASNIQVGTGELFF.

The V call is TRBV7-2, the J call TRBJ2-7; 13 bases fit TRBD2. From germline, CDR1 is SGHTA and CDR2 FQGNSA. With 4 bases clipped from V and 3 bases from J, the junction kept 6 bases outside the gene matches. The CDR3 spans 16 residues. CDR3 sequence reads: CASSSLTSGRIYEQYF. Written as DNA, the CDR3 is TGTGCCAGCAGCTCGTTGACTAGCGGGAGGATCTACGAGCAGTACTTC.

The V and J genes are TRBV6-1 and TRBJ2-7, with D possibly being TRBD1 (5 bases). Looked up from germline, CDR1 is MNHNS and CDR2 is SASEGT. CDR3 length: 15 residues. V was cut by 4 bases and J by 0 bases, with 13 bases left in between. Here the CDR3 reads CASSALTGSSYEQYF. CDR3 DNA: TGTGCCAGCAGTGCGCTCACAGGTAGCTCCTACGAGCAGTACTTC.

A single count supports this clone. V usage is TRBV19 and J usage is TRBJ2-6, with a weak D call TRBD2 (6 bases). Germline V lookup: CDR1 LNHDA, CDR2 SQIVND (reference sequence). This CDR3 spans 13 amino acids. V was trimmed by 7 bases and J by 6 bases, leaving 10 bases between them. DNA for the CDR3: TGTGCCAGTACGGTGGGACTGGCCAACGTCCTGACTTTC. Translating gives CASTVGLANVLTF.

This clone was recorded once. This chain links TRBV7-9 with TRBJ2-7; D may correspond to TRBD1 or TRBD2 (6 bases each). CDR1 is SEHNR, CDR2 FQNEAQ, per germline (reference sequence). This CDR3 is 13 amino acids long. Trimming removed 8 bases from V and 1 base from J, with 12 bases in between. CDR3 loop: CASGGTISYEQYF. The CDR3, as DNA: TGTGCCAGCGGCGGGACAATTTCCTACGAGCAGTACTTC.

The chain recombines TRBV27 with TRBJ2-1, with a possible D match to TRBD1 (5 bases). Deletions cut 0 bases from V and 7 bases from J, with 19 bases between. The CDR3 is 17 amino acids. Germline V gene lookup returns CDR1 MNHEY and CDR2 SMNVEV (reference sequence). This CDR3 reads CASSLSARGATQNEQFF. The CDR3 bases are TGTGCCAGCAGTTTATCGGCTAGGGGCGCAACCCAGAATGAGCAGTTCTTC.

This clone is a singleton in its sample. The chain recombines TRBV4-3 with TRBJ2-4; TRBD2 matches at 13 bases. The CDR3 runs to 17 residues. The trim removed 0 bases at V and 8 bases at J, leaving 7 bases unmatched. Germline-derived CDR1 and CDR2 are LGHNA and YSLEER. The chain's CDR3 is CASSQDRTSGSRHIQYF. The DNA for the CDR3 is TGCGCCAGCAGCCAAGATCGGACTAGCGGGAGTAGACACATTCAGTACTTC.

CDR3 DNA sequence: TGCGCCAGCGGTACTAGCGGGACCGGGGAGACCCAGTACTTC. Protein product: CASGTSGTGETQYF. The rearrangement links TRBV5-1 to TRBJ2-5; 10 nucleotides align to TRBD2. The V segment lost 7 bases and the J segment 5 bases; nucleotides outside the gene matches: 8. From germline, CDR1 is SGHRS and CDR2 YFSETQ. The CDR3 loop spans 14 amino acids.

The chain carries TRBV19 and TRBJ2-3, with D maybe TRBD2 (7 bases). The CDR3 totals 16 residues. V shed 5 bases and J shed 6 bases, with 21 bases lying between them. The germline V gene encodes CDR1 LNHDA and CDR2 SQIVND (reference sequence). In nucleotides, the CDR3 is TGTGCCAGTAGTTTCCCTGCGGCGGGGGCGGGCGATACGCAGTATTTT. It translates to CASSFPAAGAGDTQYF.

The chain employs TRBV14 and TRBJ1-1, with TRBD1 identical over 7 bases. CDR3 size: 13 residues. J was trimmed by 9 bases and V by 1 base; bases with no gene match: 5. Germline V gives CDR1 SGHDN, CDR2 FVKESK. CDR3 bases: TGTGCCAGCAGCCAAGGTCGACAGGGAAAAGCTTTCTTT. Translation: CASSQGRQGKAFF.

CDR3 nucleotide sequence: TGTGCCAGCTATGGGACAGTCCAAGAGACCCAGTACTTC. It codes for CASYGTVQETQYF. V usage is TRBV28 and J usage is TRBJ2-5; 7 bases match TRBD1. J was trimmed by 1 base and V by 8 bases; bases with no gene match: 4. Germline CDR1 is MDHEN and CDR2 is SYDVKM. The CDR3 extends over 13 amino acids.

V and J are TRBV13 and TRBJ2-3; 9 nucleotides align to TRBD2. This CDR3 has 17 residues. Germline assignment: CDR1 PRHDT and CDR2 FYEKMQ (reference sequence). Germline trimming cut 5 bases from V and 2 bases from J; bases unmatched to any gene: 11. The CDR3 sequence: CASSPGFLAGITDTQYF. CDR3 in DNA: TGTGCCAGCAGCCCAGGGTTTCTAGCGGGAATCACAGATACGCAGTATTTT.

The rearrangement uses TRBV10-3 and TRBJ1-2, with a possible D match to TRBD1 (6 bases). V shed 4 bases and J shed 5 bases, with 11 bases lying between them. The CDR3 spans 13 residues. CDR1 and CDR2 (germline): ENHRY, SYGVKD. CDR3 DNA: TGTGCCATCAGTGTCGCAGGGGTTTATGGCTACACCTTC. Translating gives CAISVAGVYGYTF.

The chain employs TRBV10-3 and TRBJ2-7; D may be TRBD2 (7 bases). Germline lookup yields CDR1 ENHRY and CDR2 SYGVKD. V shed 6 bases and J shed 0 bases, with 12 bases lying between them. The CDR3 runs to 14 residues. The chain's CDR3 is CAIRPRGLSYEQYF. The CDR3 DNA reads TGTGCCATCAGGCCGCGGGGGCTCTCCTACGAGCAGTACTTC.

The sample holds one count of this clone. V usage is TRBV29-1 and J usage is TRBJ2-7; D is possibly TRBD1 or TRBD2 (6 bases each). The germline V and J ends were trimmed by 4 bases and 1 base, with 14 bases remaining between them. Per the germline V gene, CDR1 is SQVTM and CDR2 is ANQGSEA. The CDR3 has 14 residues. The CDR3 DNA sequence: TGCAGCGTTGGCCAGCGGAGGGGGTCCTACGAGCAGTACTTC. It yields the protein CSVGQRRGSYEQYF.

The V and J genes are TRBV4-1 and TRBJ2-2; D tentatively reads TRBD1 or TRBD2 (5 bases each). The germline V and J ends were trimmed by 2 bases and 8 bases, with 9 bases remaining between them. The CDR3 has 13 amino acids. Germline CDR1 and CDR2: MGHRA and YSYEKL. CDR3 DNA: TGCGCCAGCAGCCAACCGTGGGGGGGGGAGCTGTTTTTT. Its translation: CASSQPWGGELFF.

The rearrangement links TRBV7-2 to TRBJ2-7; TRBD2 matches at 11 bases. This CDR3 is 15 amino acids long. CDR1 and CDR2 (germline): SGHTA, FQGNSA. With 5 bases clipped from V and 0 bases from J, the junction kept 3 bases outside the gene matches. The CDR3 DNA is TGTGCCAGCAGCGTTACTAGCGGGGGCTCCTACGAGCAGTACTTC. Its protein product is CASSVTSGGSYEQYF.

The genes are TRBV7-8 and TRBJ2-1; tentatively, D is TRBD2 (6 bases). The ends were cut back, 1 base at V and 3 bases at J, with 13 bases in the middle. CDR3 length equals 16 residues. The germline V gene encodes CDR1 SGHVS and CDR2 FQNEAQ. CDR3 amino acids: CASSLVTGVGYNEQFF. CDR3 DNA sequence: TGTGCCAGCAGCTTAGTCACGGGAGTGGGCTACAATGAGCAGTTCTTC.

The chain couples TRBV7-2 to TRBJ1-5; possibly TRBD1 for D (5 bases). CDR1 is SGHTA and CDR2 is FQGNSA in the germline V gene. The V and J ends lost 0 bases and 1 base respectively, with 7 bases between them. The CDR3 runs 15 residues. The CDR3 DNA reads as TGTGCCAGCAGCTTAGCTCGGGGGAGCAATCAGCCCCAGCATTTT. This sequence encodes CASSLARGSNQPQHF.

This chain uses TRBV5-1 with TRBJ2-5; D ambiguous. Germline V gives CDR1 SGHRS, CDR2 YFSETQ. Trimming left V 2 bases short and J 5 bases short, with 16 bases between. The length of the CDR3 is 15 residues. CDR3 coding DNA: TGCGCCAGCAGCTTCGAAGACATGATGATGGAGACCCAGTACTTC. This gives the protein CASSFEDMMMETQYF.

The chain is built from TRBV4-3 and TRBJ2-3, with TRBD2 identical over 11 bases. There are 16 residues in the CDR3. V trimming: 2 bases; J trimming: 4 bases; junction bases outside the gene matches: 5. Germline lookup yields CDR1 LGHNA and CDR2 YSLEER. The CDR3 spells CASSQITSGGADTQYF. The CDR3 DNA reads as TGCGCCAGCAGCCAAATCACTAGCGGGGGCGCAGATACGCAGTATTTT.

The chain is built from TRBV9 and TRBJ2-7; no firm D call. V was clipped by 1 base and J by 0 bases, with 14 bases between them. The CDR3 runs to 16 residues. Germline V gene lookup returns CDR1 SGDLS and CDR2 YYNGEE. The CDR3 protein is CASSVSGDGFSYEQYF. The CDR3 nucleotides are TGTGCCAGCAGCGTATCTGGTGACGGGTTCTCCTACGAGCAGTACTTC.